These T cell receptor beta chains were read from a single sample in a study of CD8 T cells in ankylosing spondylitis. MiXCR, run by TCRdb on the 5' RACE reads, gives a single entry per CDR3 protein. Among around 150,000 distinct CDR3 sequences, around 7.9% were seen once, and the ten largest hold roughly 12%. The sample taken for sequencing was blood, either unsorted or a sorted T cell fraction (not recorded which). The receptors stem from a female donor with ankylosing spondylitis or in good health (not recorded which). The CDR3 runs from the conserved cysteine through the conserved F or W. D genes are given only for firm matches. Expanded clones are given a class, and other clones once, few, many or no size at all.

J | V | size | D | DNA | CDR3
TRBJ1-1 | TRBV7-2 | many | NA | TGTGCCAGCAGCCCTTGGACTCTGAACACTGAAGCTTTCTTT | CASSPWTLNTEAFF
TRBJ1-2 | TRBV19 | NA | NA | TGTGCCAGTAGTATACGGGCGCTAGGCTATGGCTACACCTTC | CASSIRALGYGYTF
TRBJ2-5 | TRBV10-2 | NA | TRBD2 | TGCGCCAGCAGAGACCGACTAGCTGGTCCGGAGACCCAGTACTTC | CASRDRLAGPETQYF
TRBJ2-5 | TRBV15 | many | TRBD2 | TGTGCCACCGCTCCGGGCGGGGGAGCTAAAGAGACCCAGTACTTC | CATAPGGGAKETQYF
TRBJ2-1 | TRBV7-7 | few | NA | TGTGCTAGCAGCTTAACGACAGACAATGAGCAGTTCTTC | CASSLTTDNEQFF
TRBJ1-3 | TRBV11-2 | few | NA | TGTGCCAGCAGCTCGACCGTCGGAGCGGGAAACACCATATATTTT | CASSSTVGAGNTIYF
TRBJ2-7 | TRBV7-2 | many | TRBD1 | TGTGCCAGCAGTATCTCCGGGACAGGCTCCTACGAGCAGTACTTC | CASSISGTGSYEQYF
TRBJ2-1 | TRBV7-3 | NA | TRBD2 | TGTGCCAGCAGCTCGCGGGGGACTAGCGGACAAACCTACAATGAGCAGTTCTTC | CASSSRGTSGQTYNEQFF
TRBJ1-2 | TRBV7-9 | many | TRBD1 | TGTGCCAGCAGCCTACAGGGGGCCTATGGCTACACCTTC | CASSLQGAYGYTF
TRBJ2-7 | TRBV11-2 | many | NA | TGTGCCAGCAGCTTACAAGGACTTGCCTACGAGCAGTACTTC | CASSLQGLAYEQYF
TRBJ2-7 | TRBV5-1 | many | TRBD2 | TGCGCCAGCAGTTACGCGGGGGGAGCCTACGAGCAGTACTTC | CASSYAGGAYEQYF
TRBJ1-5 | TRBV30 | NA | NA | TGTGCCTGGAGTGGGTTTGTCAATCAGCCCCAGCATTTT | CAWSGFVNQPQHF
TRBJ2-3 | TRBV6-5 | many | NA | TGTGCCAGCAGTTATGACAGGAACACAGATACGCAGTATTTT | CASSYDRNTDTQYF
TRBJ1-1 | TRBV7-9 | many | NA | TGTGCCAGCAGCTTGTCAGGCCGCACTGAAGCTTTCTTT | CASSLSGRTEAFF
TRBJ1-1 | TRBV7-9 | many | TRBD1 | TGTGCCAGCAGCTTAGGAGGGACAGGGCGAGGTGAAGCTTTCTTT | CASSLGGTGRGEAFF
TRBJ1-4 | TRBV5-1 | many | NA | TGCGCCAGCAGCCCCTGGGAGGATAATGAAAAACTGTTTTTT | CASSPWEDNEKLFF
TRBJ1-1 | TRBV21-1 | many | NA | TGTGCCAGCAATGGGCGTCCTGAAGCTTTCTTT | CASNGRPEAFF
TRBJ1-1 | TRBV20-1 | few | TRBD1 | TGCAGTGCTAGGGGGACAGGGGCTGGCACTGAAGCTTTCTTT | CSARGTGAGTEAFF
TRBJ2-7 | TRBV9 | many | NA | TGTGCCAGCAGCGTAGGGGCGGACTCCTACGAGCAGTACTTC | CASSVGADSYEQYF
TRBJ2-7 | TRBV10-3 | many | NA | TGTGCCATCAGTGAGAGCGCCTACGAGCAGTACTTC | CAISESAYEQYF
TRBJ2-2 | TRBV21-1 | few | NA | TGTGCCTTCCATCCCCGCCTAGCGAACACCGGGGAGCTGTTTTTT | CAFHPRLANTGELFF
TRBJ1-2 | TRBV3-1 | many | NA | TGTGCCAGCAGCTCAGGAGTTCTTAACTATGGCTACACCTTC | CASSSGVLNYGYTF
TRBJ2-7 | TRBV12-3/TRBV12-4 | many | TRBD2 | TGTGCCAGCAGTCTTAGCGGGGGTGGCTACGAGCAGTACTTC | CASSLSGGGYEQYF
TRBJ2-7 | TRBV12-3/TRBV12-4 | many | NA | TGTGCCAGCACTTCCTTAGGCGAGCAGTACTTC | CASTSLGEQYF
TRBJ2-3 | TRBV18 | few | TRBD2 | TGTGCCAGCTCACCACGTGCTAGCGGGGGAACAGATACGCAGTATTTT | CASSPRASGGTDTQYF
TRBJ1-1 | TRBV5-1 | many | NA | TGCGCCAGCAGCTTGGAACCGAACACTGAAGCTTTCTTT | CASSLEPNTEAFF
TRBJ2-5 | TRBV15 | many | NA | TGTGCCACCAGCAGAGGGCAGGGTGAAGAGACCCAGTACTTC | CATSRGQGEETQYF
TRBJ1-2 | TRBV6-1 | many | NA | TGTGCCAGCAGTGACGGGAGAAATGGCTACACCTTC | CASSDGRNGYTF
TRBJ2-7 | TRBV4-2 | many | NA | TGTGCCAGCAGCCAAGGTCTGAGCTCCTACGAGCAGTACTTC | CASSQGLSSYEQYF
TRBJ2-7 | TRBV27 | many | NA | TGTGCCAGCAGTTTAGGTGCAGGGCTTAACTACGAGCAGTACTTC | CASSLGAGLNYEQYF
TRBJ2-1 | TRBV9 | many | TRBD1 | TGTGCCAGCAGCGTAGGGACCACAGGGGGACTTTACAATGAGCAGTTCTTC | CASSVGTTGGLYNEQFF
TRBJ2-7 | TRBV5-1 | many | TRBD1 | TGCGCCAGCAGCTTGGCCGGACAGGGTCCCTACGAGCAGTACTTC | CASSLAGQGPYEQYF
TRBJ1-1 | TRBV12-3/TRBV12-4 | many | NA | TGTGCCAGCAGTTTACTGGGGGGGAACACTGAAGCTTTCTTT | CASSLLGGNTEAFF
TRBJ1-2 | TRBV7-2 | many | NA | TGTGCCAGCACCCCCCTAGGGGCCTATGGCTACACCTTC | CASTPLGAYGYTF
TRBJ1-3 | TRBV19 | many | NA | TGTGCCAGTACCCTTTTGGGCTCTGGAAACACCATATATTTT | CASTLLGSGNTIYF
TRBJ2-7 | TRBV24-1 | NA | TRBD1 | TGTGCCACCAGTGATTCTGGGACAGGGATCTACGAGCAGTACTTC | CATSDSGTGIYEQYF
TRBJ2-5 | TRBV12-5 | NA | TRBD1 | TGTGCTAGTGGTTTGACCGGGACAGGGGGCGAAGAGACCCAGTACTTC | CASGLTGTGGEETQYF
TRBJ1-5 | TRBV12-3/TRBV12-4 | many | TRBD1 | TGTGCCAGCAACATCCGGGACAGCCTTAGCAATCAGCCCCAGCATTTT | CASNIRDSLSNQPQHF
TRBJ1-2 | TRBV7-2 | many | NA | TGTGCCAGCAGCTCCCTAGTTCGCGGGGGCGCTTATGGCTACACCTTC | CASSSLVRGGAYGYTF
TRBJ2-3 | TRBV7-6 | many | TRBD2 | TGTGCCAGCAGCAGAGGGACTAGCGGGACAGATACGCAGTATTTT | CASSRGTSGTDTQYF
TRBJ1-2 | TRBV7-8 | many | NA | TGTGCCAGCAGCTTAGGCGTAGGGGACAAGACTAACTATGGCTACACCTTC | CASSLGVGDKTNYGYTF
TRBJ2-7 | TRBV12-3/TRBV12-4 | many | NA | TGTGCCAGCACCTCGGAGAGAGTAGCCTACGAGCAGTACTTC | CASTSERVAYEQYF
TRBJ1-5 | TRBV20-1 | many | NA | TGCAGTGCTAGAGGGGGGGCTCAGCCCCAGCATTTT | CSARGGAQPQHF
TRBJ1-1 | TRBV12-3/TRBV12-4 | many | NA | TGTGCCAGCAGCTTCGCAGGACGGACGAACACTGAAGCTTTCTTT | CASSFAGRTNTEAFF
TRBJ2-3 | TRBV15 | many | NA | TGTGCCACCAGCAGAGTCAGGAGCACAGATACGCAGTATTTT | CATSRVRSTDTQYF
TRBJ1-1 | TRBV7-8 | NA | NA | TGTGCCAGCAGCTTAGGATGGGGAAACACTGAAGCTTTCTTT | CASSLGWGNTEAFF
TRBJ1-2 | TRBV7-2 | many | NA | TGTGCCAGCAGCTTAGATGGGAGTGGGCTAAATGGCTACACCTTC | CASSLDGSGLNGYTF
TRBJ2-5 | TRBV7-9 | few | TRBD1 | TGTGCCAGCTTAGTGGGGACAGGCTCTCGAAAAGAGACCCAGTACTTC | CASLVGTGSRKETQYF
TRBJ2-3 | TRBV4-3 | many | TRBD2 | TGCGCCAGCAGCCAAGGGAACTTGCTAGCGGGCTTCACAGATACGCAGTATTTT | CASSQGNLLAGFTDTQYF
TRBJ1-5 | TRBV6-6 | many | NA | TGTGCCAGCAGTAATACAGCTAATCAGCCCCAGCATTTT | CASSNTANQPQHF
TRBJ2-1 | TRBV20-1 | NA | NA | TGCAGTGCTAGAGTCAATTCTAGGGGGGGGGAGCAGTTCTTC | CSARVNSRGGEQFF
TRBJ1-1 | TRBV6-2/TRBV6-3 | many | TRBD1 | TGTGCCAGCAGTTACGAAACAGGGGGCGGAATGAACACTGAAGCTTTCTTT | CASSYETGGGMNTEAFF
TRBJ1-1 | TRBV6-5 | NA | NA | TGTGCCAGCAGTTACCGCCAGGCCACTGAAGCTTTCTTT | CASSYRQATEAFF
TRBJ1-1 | TRBV6-5 | NA | NA | TGTGCCAGCAGTTACATGAACCTGAACACTGAAGCTTTCTTT | CASSYMNLNTEAFF